A single sample gave rise to the 8 T cell receptor beta chains below, sequenced in a study of cytotoxic CD8 clonotypes in ibrutinib-treated CLL. Sequencing was performed with immunoSEQ multiplex PCR; in TCRdb, only in-frame clones are kept and a portion is missing. The sample yields 110,000 to 150,000 clones, 77% seen once. This sample comprised PBMCs, obtained after 12 months of ibrutinib treatment. The source is a human donor with chronic lymphocytic leukemia.

The J gene is TRBJ1-2, the V gene TRBV15; D unclear. V shed 6 bases and J shed 5 bases, with 16 bases lying between them. Germline CDR1 reads LNHNV; CDR2 reads YYDKDF (reference sequence). The CDR3 covers 14 residues. CDR3 protein: CATRPAGDPYGYTF. The CDR3 nucleotides are TGTGCCACCAGACCGGCGGGCGACCCTTATGGCTACACCTTC.

The rearrangement links TRBV30 to TRBJ1-3; unclear D gene. In germline, CDR1 is GTSNPN, CDR2 SVGIG (reference sequence). This CDR3 is 13 amino acids long. The V gene lost 3 bases and the J gene lost 0 bases, with 6 bases spanning the gap. The chain's CDR3 is CAWRSYSGNTIYF. In DNA form, the CDR3 reads TGTGCCTGGAGGTCGTACTCTGGAAACACCATATATTTT.

V is TRBV6-1 and J is TRBJ1-2; D not certain. The CDR3 loop spans 11 amino acids. CDR1 is MNHNS and CDR2 is SASEGT in the germline V gene. V dropped 4 bases and J dropped 5 bases, with 5 bases sitting between them. DNA of the CDR3: TGTGCCAGCAGTGGAGGGTATGGCTACACCTTC. It is translated as CASSGGYGYTF.

The rearrangement joins TRBV7-8 to TRBJ1-6; D possibly corresponds to TRBD1 (5 bases). This CDR3 is 14 amino acids long. Trimming shortened V by 2 bases and J by 6 bases, and 8 bases separated the two germline ends. Looked up from germline, CDR1 is SGHVS and CDR2 is FQNEAQ. The chain's CDR3 is CASSLQGSNSPLHF. In DNA, the CDR3 is TGTGCCAGCAGCTTACAGGGTAGTAATTCACCCCTCCACTTT.

This clone was found a few times. V gene TRBV18 combines with J gene TRBJ2-1; TRBD2 matches 9 bases. The ends lost 0 bases at V and 6 bases at J; junction bases unmatched: 6. CDR1 and CDR2 (germline): KGHSH, LQKENI. The length of the CDR3 is 16 residues. The CDR3: CASSPPKLAGRNEQFF. DNA for the CDR3: TGTGCCAGCTCACCACCCAAGCTAGCGGGACGCAATGAGCAGTTCTTC.

The chain couples TRBV19 to TRBJ2-4, with no clear D. The CDR3 has 14 residues. Germline CDR1 is LNHDA and CDR2 is SQIVND (reference sequence). The ends were cut back, 0 bases at V and 0 bases at J, with 3 bases in the middle. For the CDR3, the DNA is TGTGCCAGTAGTATAGAAGCAGCCAAAAACATTCAGTACTTC. Translated, it gives CASSIEAAKNIQYF.

J is TRBJ2-3 and V is TRBV10-3; the match to TRBD1 covers 8 bases. The germline CDR1 and CDR2 sequences are ENHRY and SYGVKD. V shed 6 bases, J shed 0 bases, and the junction held 5 bases outside the gene matches. This CDR3 has 15 residues. In nucleotides, the CDR3 is TGTGCCATCAGAAGGACAGGGTTTAGCACAGATACGCAGTATTTT. Translation: CAIRRTGFSTDTQYF.

CDR3 bases: TGCGCCAGCAGCTTGGCTGGGGCCGAGTTCTTC. Translating it yields CASSLAGAEFF. J is TRBJ2-1 and V is TRBV5-1; D possibly corresponds to TRBD1 (5 bases). The CDR3 runs to 11 residues. Germline loops: CDR1 SGHRS, CDR2 YFSETQ. The ends were cut back, 0 bases at V and 14 bases at J, with 9 bases in the middle.